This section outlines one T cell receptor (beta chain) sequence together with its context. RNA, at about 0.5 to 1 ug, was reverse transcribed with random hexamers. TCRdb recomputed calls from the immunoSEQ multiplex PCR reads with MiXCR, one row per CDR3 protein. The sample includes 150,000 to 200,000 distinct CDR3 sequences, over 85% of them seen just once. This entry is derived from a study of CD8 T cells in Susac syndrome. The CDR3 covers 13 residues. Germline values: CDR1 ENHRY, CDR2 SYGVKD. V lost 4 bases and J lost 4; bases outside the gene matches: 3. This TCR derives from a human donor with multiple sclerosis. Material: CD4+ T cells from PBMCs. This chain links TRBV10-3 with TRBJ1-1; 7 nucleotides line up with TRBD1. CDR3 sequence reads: CAISGQGGTEAFF. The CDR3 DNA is TGTGCCATCAGTGGGCAGGGGGGCACTGAAGCTTTCTTT.